Listed here is a single TCR beta chain. Its antigen is currently unknown. The CDR3 has 15 residues. Per germline, CDR1 SGHTA and CDR2 FQGNSA. The junction had 5 bases not matched to a gene; V was cut back by 5 bases and J by 3 bases. This sample is part of a study of T cell clones after liver transplantation. Study-level information: Liver transplant recipients had immunosuppression withdrawal attempted within 2 years. Patients counted as tolerant after at least one year off all immunosuppression, enzymes not exceeding twice normal.

This table comes from immunoSEQ multiplex PCR, and its TCRdb copy is limited to in-frame clones, with some not included. The sample lists 77,000 or so clones; 80% were seen once. Notes on the study in general: In two subjects, few donor cells limited the measurable donor-reactive repertoire.

The V gene is TRBV7-2, the J gene TRBJ2-1; 9 positions agree with TRBD2. Sequences were derived from CD4+ T cells from blood, sampled 12 months after liver transplant. This sequence was found in a human patient who received a liver transplant. Among the T cells, some may be from the graft donor. The CDR3 DNA follows: TGTGCCAGCAGCCACAGCGGGGGGAACTACAATGAGCAGTTCTTC. It yields the protein CASSHSGGNYNEQFF. The complete variable domain, with remaining parts taken from reference TRBV7-2 and TRBJ2-1, reads GAGVSQSPSNKVTEKGKDVELRCDPISGHTALYWYRQSLGQGLEFLIYFQGNSAPDKSGLPSDRFSAERTGGSVSTLTIQRTQQEDSAVYLCASSHSGGNYNEQFFGPGTRLTVL.